This T cell receptor beta chain was found in a study of OX40 agonist ivuxolimab in advanced cancers. Germline V lookup: CDR1 SEHNR, CDR2 FQNEAQ (reference sequence). CDR3 length: 15 amino acids. Trimming left V 5 bases short and J 1 base short, with 14 bases between. The table came from immunoSEQ multiplex PCR; TCRdb's copy has only in-frame clones and leaves some out. Of fewer than 100,000 clones listed, around 87% are singletons. This TCR was sampled from an adult with an advanced solid tumor such as melanoma, head and neck, liver or kidney cancer. This sample comprised CD4+ or CD8+ T cells sorted from blood, obtained in a trial of the OX40 agonist ivuxolimab. J is TRBJ2-5 and V is TRBV7-9; D might be TRBD2 (6 bases). CDR3: CASSRGEEFQETQYF. The CDR3 DNA is TGTGCCAGCAGCCGAGGGGAGGAATTCCAAGAGACCCAGTACTTC. Supplemented by reference TRBV7-9 and TRBJ2-5, the full variable domain reads DTGVSQNPRHKITKRGQNVTFRCDPISEHNRLYWYRQTLGQGPEFLTYFQNEAQLEKSRLLSDRFSAERPKGSFSTLEIQRTEQGDSAMYLCASSRGEEFQETQYFGPGTRLLVL.